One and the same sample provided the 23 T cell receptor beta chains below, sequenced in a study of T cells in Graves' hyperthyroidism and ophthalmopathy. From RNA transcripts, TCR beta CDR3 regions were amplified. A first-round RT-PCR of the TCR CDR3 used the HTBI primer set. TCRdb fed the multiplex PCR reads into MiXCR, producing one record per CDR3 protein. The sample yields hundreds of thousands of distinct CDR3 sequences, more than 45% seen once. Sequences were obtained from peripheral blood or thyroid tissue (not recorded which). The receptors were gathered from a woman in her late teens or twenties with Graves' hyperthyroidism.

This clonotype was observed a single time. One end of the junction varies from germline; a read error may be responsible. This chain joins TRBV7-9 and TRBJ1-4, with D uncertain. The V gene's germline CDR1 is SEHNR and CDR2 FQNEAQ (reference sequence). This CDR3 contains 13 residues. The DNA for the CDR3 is TGTGCCGGCAGCCTAGCGTTAGGGGAAAAACTGTTTTTT. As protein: CAGSLALGEKLFF.

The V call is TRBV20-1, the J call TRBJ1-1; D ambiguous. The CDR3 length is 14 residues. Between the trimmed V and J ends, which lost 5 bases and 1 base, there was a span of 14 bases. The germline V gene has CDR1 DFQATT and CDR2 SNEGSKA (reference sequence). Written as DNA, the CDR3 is TGCAGTGCTGCCACCCGGGCTGGGAACACTGAAGCTTTCTTT. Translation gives CSAATRAGNTEAFF.

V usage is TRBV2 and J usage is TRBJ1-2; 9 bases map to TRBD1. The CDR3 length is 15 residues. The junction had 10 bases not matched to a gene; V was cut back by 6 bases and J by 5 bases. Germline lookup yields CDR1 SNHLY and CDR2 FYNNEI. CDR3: CASSSGTGMGYGYTF. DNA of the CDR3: TGTGCCAGCAGCTCCGGGACAGGGATGGGATATGGCTACACCTTC.

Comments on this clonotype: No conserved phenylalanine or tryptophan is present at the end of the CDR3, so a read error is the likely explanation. This CDR3 is CASSLRENTEAFL. CDR3 DNA: TGTGCCAGTAGTTTGAGAGAGAACACTGAAGCTTTCCTT. The V call is TRBV19, the J call TRBJ1-1; no reliable D call. V shed 5 bases and J shed 1 base, with 8 bases lying between them. From germline, CDR1 is LNHDA and CDR2 SQIVND (reference sequence). The CDR3 contains 13 residues.

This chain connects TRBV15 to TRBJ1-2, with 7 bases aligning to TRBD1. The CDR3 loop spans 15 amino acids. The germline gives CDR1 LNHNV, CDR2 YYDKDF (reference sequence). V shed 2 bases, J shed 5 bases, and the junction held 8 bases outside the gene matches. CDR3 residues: CATSRRGQPRYGYTF. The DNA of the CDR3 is TGTGCCACCAGCAGACGGGGACAGCCTAGGTATGGCTACACCTTC.

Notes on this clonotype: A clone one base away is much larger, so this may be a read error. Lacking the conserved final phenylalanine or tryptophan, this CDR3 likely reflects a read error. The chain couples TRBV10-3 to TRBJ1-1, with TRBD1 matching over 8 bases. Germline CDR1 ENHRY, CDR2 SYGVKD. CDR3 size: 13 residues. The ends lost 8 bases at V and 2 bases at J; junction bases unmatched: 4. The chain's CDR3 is CAISDRGNTEAFL. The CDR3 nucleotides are TGTGCCATCTCAGACAGGGGCAACACTGAAGCTTTCCTT.

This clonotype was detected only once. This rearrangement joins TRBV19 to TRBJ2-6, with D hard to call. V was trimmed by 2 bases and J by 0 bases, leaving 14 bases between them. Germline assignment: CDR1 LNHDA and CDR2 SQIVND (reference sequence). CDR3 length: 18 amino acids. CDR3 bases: TGTGCCAGTAGTATATACCTGGGTCTAAGCTCTGGGGCCAACGTCCTGACTTTC. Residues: CASSIYLGLSSGANVLTF.

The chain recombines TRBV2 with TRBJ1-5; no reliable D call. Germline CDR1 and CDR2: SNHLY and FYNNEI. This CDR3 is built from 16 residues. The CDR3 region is CASGLGRAGHGQPQHF. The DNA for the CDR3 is TGTGCTAGTGGTTTGGGAAGGGCGGGTCACGGTCAGCCCCAGCATTTT. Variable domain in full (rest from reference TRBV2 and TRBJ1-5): EPEVTQTPSHQVTQMGQEVILRCVPISNHLYFYWYRQILGQKVEFLVSFYNNEISEKSEIFDDQFSVERPDGSNFTLKIRSTKLEDSAMYFCASGLGRAGHGQPQHFGDGTRLSIL.

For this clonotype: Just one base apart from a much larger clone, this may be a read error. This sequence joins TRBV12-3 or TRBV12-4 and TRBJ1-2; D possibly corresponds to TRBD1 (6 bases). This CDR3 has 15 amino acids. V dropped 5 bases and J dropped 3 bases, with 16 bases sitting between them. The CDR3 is CASSVDLDSHYGYTF. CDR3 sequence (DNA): TGTGCCAGCAGTGTGGACCTGGACAGTCACTATGGCTACACCTTC.

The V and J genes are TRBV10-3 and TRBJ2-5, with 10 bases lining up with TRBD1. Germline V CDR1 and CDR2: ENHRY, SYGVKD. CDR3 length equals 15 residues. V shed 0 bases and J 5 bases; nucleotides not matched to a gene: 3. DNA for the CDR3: TGTGCCATCAGTGAGTCCGACAGGGGGCTTGAGACCCAGTACTTC. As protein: CAISESDRGLETQYF.

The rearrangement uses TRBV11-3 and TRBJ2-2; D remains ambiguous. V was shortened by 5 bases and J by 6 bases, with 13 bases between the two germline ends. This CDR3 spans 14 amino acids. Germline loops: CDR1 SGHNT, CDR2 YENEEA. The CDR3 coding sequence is TGTGCCAGCAGCCAACCGTTACGGGCCGGGGAGCTGTTTTTT. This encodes CASSQPLRAGELFF. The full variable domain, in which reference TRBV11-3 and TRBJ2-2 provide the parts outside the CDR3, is EAGVVQSPRYKIIEKKQPVAFWCNPISGHNTLYWYLQNLGQGPELLIRYENEEAVDDSQLPKDRFSAERLKGVDSTLKIQPAELGDSAVYLCASSQPLRAGELFFGEGSRLTVL.

CDR3 loop: CATSDPGAGDLTQETQYF. CDR3 DNA sequence: TGTGCCACCAGTGATCCAGGGGCAGGGGACCTAACCCAAGAGACCCAGTACTTC. The V call is TRBV24-1, the J call TRBJ2-5; D might be TRBD1 (6 bases). The CDR3 covers 18 residues. Germline V gene sequence: CDR1 KGHDR, CDR2 SFDVKD. V dropped 3 bases and J dropped 1 base, with 20 bases sitting between them.

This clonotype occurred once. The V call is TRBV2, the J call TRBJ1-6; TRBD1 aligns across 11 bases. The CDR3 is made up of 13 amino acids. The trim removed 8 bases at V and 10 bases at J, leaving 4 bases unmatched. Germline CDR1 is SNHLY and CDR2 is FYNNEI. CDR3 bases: TGTGCCAGCGGCGGGACAGGGGGATCACCCCTCCACTTT. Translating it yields CASGGTGGSPLHF.

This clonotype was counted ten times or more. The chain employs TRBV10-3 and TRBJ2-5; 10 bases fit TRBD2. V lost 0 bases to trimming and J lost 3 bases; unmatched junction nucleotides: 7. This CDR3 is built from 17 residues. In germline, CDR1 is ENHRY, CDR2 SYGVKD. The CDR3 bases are TGTGCCATCAGTGAGTCGATATGGCTAGCGGGAGAAGAGACCCAGTACTTC. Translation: CAISESIWLAGEETQYF.

CDR3 in DNA: TGTGCCACCAGCAAAAGGAGGGTATCAGATACGCAGTATTTT. The encoded protein is CATSKRRVSDTQYF. V usage is TRBV15 and J usage is TRBJ2-3; possible D gene TRBD2, 6 bases. The CDR3 runs to 14 residues. Germline CDR1 reads LNHNV; CDR2 reads YYDKDF (reference sequence). V shed 4 bases and J shed 4 bases, with 12 bases lying between them.

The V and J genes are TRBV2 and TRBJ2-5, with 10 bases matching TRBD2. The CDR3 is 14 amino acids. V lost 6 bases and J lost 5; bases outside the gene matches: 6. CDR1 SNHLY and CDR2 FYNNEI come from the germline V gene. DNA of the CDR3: TGTGCCAGCAGGCTACTAGCGGGATGGGAGACCCAGTACTTC. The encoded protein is CASRLLAGWETQYF.

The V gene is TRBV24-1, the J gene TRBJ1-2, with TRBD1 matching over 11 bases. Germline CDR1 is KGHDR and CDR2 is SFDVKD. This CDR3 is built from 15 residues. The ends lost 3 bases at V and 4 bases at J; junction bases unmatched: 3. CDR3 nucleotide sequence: TGTGCCACCAGTGATGGACAGGGGGCAGGCTATGGCTACACCTTC. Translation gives CATSDGQGAGYGYTF.

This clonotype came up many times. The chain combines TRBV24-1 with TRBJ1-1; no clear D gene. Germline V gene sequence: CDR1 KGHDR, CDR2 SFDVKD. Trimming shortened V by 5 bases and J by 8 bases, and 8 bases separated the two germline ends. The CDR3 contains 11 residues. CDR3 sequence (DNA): TGTGCCACCAGTGTCGGTAGGGAAGCTTTCTTT. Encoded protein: CATSVGREAFF.

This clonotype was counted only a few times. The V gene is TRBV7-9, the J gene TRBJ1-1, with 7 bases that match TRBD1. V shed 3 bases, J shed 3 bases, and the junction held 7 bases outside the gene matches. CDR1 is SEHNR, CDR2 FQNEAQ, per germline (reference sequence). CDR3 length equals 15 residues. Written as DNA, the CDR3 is TGTGCCAGCAGCTTGTTAGGGACAGCCGACACTGAAGCTTTCTTT. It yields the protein CASSLLGTADTEAFF. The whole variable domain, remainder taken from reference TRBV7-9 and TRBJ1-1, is DTGVSQNPRHKITKRGQNVTFRCDPISEHNRLYWYRQTLGQGPEFLTYFQNEAQLEKSRLLSDRFSAERPKGSFSTLEIQRTEQGDSAMYLCASSLLGTADTEAFFGQGTRLTVV.

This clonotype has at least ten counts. The CDR3 protein is CASSQAPGQAYGYTF. CDR3 sequence (DNA): TGTGCCAGCAGCCAGGCCCCTGGTCAGGCGTATGGCTACACCTTC. The V call is TRBV7-3, the J call TRBJ1-2; D not resolved. The CDR3 has 15 residues. V was shortened by 5 bases and J by 5 bases, with 18 bases between the two germline ends. The germline CDR1 and CDR2 sequences are SGHTA and FQGTGA.

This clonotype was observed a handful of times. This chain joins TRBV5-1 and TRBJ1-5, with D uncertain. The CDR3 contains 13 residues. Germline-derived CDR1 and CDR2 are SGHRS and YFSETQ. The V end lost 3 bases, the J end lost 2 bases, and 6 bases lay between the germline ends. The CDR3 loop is CASSSMGNQPQHF. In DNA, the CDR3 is TGCGCCAGCAGCTCCATGGGCAATCAGCCCCAGCATTTT.

The CDR3 sequence is CASSYGDRGQPQYF. The CDR3 DNA is TGTGCCAGCAGTTATGGGGACAGGGGGCAGCCCCAGTACTTC. The chain uses TRBV12-3 or TRBV12-4 and TRBJ2-5; TRBD1 agrees at 12 bases. The CDR3 is 14 residues long. J was trimmed by 9 bases and V by 4 bases; bases with no gene match: 6.

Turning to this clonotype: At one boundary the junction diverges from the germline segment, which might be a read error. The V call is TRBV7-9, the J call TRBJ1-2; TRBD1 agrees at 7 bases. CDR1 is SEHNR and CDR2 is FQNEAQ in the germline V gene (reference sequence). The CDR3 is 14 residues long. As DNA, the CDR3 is TGCGCCAGCAGCCAAGAGAAGAACAGGGGAGGCTACACCTTC. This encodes CASSQEKNRGGYTF.